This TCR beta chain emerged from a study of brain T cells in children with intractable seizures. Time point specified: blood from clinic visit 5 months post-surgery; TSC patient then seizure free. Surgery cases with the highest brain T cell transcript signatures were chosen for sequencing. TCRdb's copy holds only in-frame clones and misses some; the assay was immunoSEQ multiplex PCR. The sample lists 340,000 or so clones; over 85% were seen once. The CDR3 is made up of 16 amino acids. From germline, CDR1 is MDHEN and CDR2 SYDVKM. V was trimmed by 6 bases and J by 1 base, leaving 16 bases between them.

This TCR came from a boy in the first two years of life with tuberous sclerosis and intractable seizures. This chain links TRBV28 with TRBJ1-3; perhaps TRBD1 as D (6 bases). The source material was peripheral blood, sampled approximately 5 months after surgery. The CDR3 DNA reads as TGTGCCAGCAGCGAACCAACCAGGGGTTCTGGAAACACCATATATTTT. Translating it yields CASSEPTRGSGNTIYF.